This TCR beta chain came from a study of human thymus T cells. General study results and limits: Apparent bias marked the V and J gene usage of thymic and blood repertoires.

Of note for this clone: The antigen is not known.

Data came from immunoSEQ multiplex PCR; TCRdb stores just in-frame clones and leaves some out. The sample holds approximately 46,000 clones, 85% to 95% seen once. An approximately 0.45-1 mL peripheral blood aliquot was taken intraoperatively from four of eight donors. Sequencing was carried out using blood. This TCR was sampled from a girl less than two years old with a congenital heart defect but otherwise immunologically healthy.

CDR3 nucleotide sequence: TGTGCCAGCAGCTTGGGCCGTTTCTACGAGCAGTACTTC. Residues: CASSLGRFYEQYF. The chain has TRBV5-5 and TRBJ2-7; the D is unclear. CDR3 length: 13 amino acids. CDR1 SGHKS and CDR2 YYEKEE come from the germline V gene (reference sequence). Between the trimmed V and J ends, which lost 0 bases and 3 bases, there was a span of 7 bases. Full variable domain (remainder filled in from reference TRBV5-5 and TRBJ2-7): DAGVTQSPTHLIKTRGQQVTLRCSPISGHKSVSWYQQVLGQGPQFIFQYYEKEERGRGNFPDRFSARQFPNYSSELNVNALLLGDSALYLCASSLGRFYEQYFGPGTRLTVT.